This T cell receptor (beta chain) is drawn from a study of identical twins (dated by TCRdb to 2016 to 2017). With regard to the full study: To test whether fetal clonotypes persist, this study deep-sequenced TCR alpha and beta repertoires from monozygotic twins, from unrelated adults of various ages, and from cord blood. Replicate twin experiments were performed at different times using different library preparation protocols to rule out contamination. Overall results and qualifications from the work: Because the same donors could not be followed over many years, the conclusions relied on cross-sectional statistical analysis. Zero-insertion analyses could be partly confounded by invariant T cells such as MAIT and iNKT, though diverse VJ usage argued against such confounding for most clonotypes. Fewer insertions were carried by abundant cord blood beta clonotypes, a similar but weaker trend appeared in young adult naive repertoires, and no such trend appeared in memory repertoires. In monozygotic twins, out-of-frame TCR alpha sharing was systematically underestimated by recombination models, although the models agreed with sharing between unrelated individuals. Compared with coincidental sharing between unrelated individuals, out-of-frame TCR alpha sequences shared between twins showed an excess of sequences with low generation probability. A weaker excess of twin sharing was found in beta out-of-frame sequences because the signal-to-noise ratio was lowered by fewer shared sequences.

The junction shows trimming of 1 base on V and 3 bases on J, and the gene matches do not reach 10 bases of it. The germline V gene yields MGHRA for CDR1 and YSYEKL for CDR2. The CDR3, from cysteine to phenylalanine, totals 18 residues. Only the CDR3 part of the read is kept: 54 bases, read in frame from the first base. Libraries were made using 5' RACE. The sequencer listed for this sample is Illumina HiSeq 2000. Template switching introduced a universal primer binding site; the final cDNA contained a unique molecular identifier, enabling accurate counting of TCR cDNA molecules. First-strand cDNA for TCR alpha and beta chains was synthesized from specific primers in the conserved constant-segment region. Each cDNA library was double barcoded, with a SMART-Mk sample barcode plus Illumina barcodes, to control for contamination. TruSeq adapter sequences, together with Illumina sample barcodes, were added in two successive PCR steps. The Illumina HiSeq platform was used with custom primers to sequence TCR alpha and beta cDNA libraries. Processing in the source paper ran as follows. MiGEC was used to process raw reads and extract unique molecular identifiers, and MiXCR was used to find CDR3 positions. For each individual, recombination models were inferred using an EM algorithm with the repgenHMM and IGoR tools. The analysis of shared clonotypes was done with the tcR package in R, with sharing normalized by the product of cloneset sizes. To study raw recombination without the effects of thymic and clonal selection, out-of-frame nonproductive sequences were analyzed. TCRdb reworked the public reads: Q25 trimming with fastp, MiXCR clone assembly, productive beta chains retained. Each entry is one CDR3 protein sequence, shown with its most common DNA and genes. The V and J calls come from TCRdb's annotation, not from the publication. In this sample the table shows around 290,000 distinct CDR3 sequences, less than 9.5% of which occur a single time. Roughly 6.4% of the sample is held by the ten biggest clonotypes.

This clonotype occurred many times. Its specific antigen is unknown. There are no base qualities to consult, and no much larger clone falls within one base. All donors were healthy Caucasians. The twin cohort comprised three pairs of female monozygotic twins, all aged roughly 18 to 30 years. Positive isolation kits from Invitrogen were used to isolate CD4+ and CD8+ T cell populations. The sample was also reused in another study, on yellow fever vaccine responses in identical twins. Per the second study: According to the authors, the vaccine-induced T cell response in identical twins seemed to be partly convergent and partly specific to each individual. Focusing on identical twins, the study followed the T cell clones that responded to the vaccine, and did so with precision.

The sequence derives from a woman younger than 30 in good health. The receptor chain draws on TRBV4-1 and TRBJ2-3, with TRBD2 identical over 10 junction bases. What was sequenced was CD8+ T cells sorted from blood. The DNA is TGCGCCAGCAGCCAAGCCCAGCGGGGGGGCGTTGTTACAGATACGCAGTATTTT. The resulting protein is CASSQAQRGGVVTDTQYF.